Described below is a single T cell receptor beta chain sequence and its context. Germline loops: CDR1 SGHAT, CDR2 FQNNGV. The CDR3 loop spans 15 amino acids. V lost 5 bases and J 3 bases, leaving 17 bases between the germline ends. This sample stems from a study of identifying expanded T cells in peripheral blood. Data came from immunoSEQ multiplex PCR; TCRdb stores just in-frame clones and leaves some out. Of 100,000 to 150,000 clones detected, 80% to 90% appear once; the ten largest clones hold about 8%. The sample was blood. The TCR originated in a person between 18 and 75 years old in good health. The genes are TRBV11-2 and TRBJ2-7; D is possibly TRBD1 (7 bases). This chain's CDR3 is CASSPSAGQIYEQYF. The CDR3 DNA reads TGTGCCAGCAGCCCTAGTGCGGGACAGATCTACGAGCAGTACTTC.